Reported below is one T cell receptor (beta chain). The specificity of this receptor is unknown. The input lacks base qualities; no much larger clone sits a single base away. The collaborating institutions used their own protocols to collect whole blood in K2EDTA tubes. For TCRbeta analysis, collaborators shipped samples as frozen whole blood, isolated PBMCs, or DNA extracted from either of those sample types. The entry originates in a study of blood T cell repertoires in COVID-19 (dated by TCRdb to the early 2020s). Regarding the complete study: The collaborator samples originated in the United States, Italy and Spain and spanned the acute and convalescent phases of COVID-19. Samples came from the ongoing ImmuneRACE study (first 160 participants) plus 1,254 subjects from 6 global collaborators. Deeply sampled blood TCRbeta repertoires from subjects exposed to, actively infected with, or recovered from COVID-19 were included in the dataset. The material from the prospective study consisted of cDNA or gDNA derived from T cells, B-cell-depleted T cells, or PBMCs. HLA class I and class II types, where available, came from metadata supplied by the sample provider rather than from assay-based typing. The repertoires were made available in a free public database intended to serve as a resource for research on the immune response to SARS-CoV-2. Nearly every sample came with metadata listing a de-identified subject ID, COVID-19 status, age in years and sex.

In the germline V gene, CDR1 corresponds to MDHEN and CDR2 to SYDVKM. The junction shows trimming of 7 bases on V and 6 bases on J, plus 16 bases between the germline ends. Counted from cysteine to phenylalanine, this CDR3 has 15 amino acids. The retained sequence is limited to the CDR3, 45 bases, with the frame set at the first base. The immunoSEQ Assay, a bias-controlled multiplex PCR, was used to amplify TCRbeta CDR3 regions from genomic DNA. On the authors' methods: The number of nucleated cells in each sample was estimated by amplification of reference gene primers within the assay. To quantify the absolute abundance of each unique TCRbeta CDR3 rearrangement, sequence reads were collapsed and filtered. For each sample, productive Simpson clonality was calculated as the square root of Simpson's diversity index across productive rearrangements. TCRdb provides this immuneACCESS table in a form limited to in-frame rearrangements. Some clones are lacking; in checked studies, under half of them reflect an unresolved V gene, and why the rest are absent is not known. That table supplies the V and J calls and clone size; D and trimming were determined from the DNA. The sample data list 150,000 to 200,000 clones, and about 85% of these were observed just once. The ten largest account for 7% of the sample.

Summary of the overall study and its limitations: How much clinical and demographic metadata was included differed by source and by participant, and the metadata was provided uncurated.

The origin of this receptor is a woman older than 75 in a cohort sampled during active or convalescent COVID-19. Here the chain combines TRBV28 and TRBJ1-6; 6 matching bases give a weak D call of TRBD1. The material sequenced was peripheral blood. The CDR3 protein sequence reads: CASTLGGRVNSPLHF. The DNA sequence follows: TGTGCCAGCACTCTAGGGGGTCGAGTTAATTCACCCCTCCACTTT.